The rows below give T cell receptor beta chains drawn from one sample of a study of T-cell reconstitution after alpha-beta-depleted transplantation in children. TCRdb used MiXCR to reprocess the PCR reads, holding one entry per CDR3 protein. The sample carries around 600,000 distinct CDR3 sequences, approximately 22% recorded once. The sequencing used PBMCs, mostly from graft donor cells, collected 360 days after TCRalphabeta/CD19-depleted stem cell transplant. All receptors come from a boy younger than two who had a stem cell transplant for acute myeloid leukemia, so the T cells may come from the graft donor. Each CDR3 is given with its conserved first and last residue. A D gene is named only where the DNA matches it firmly. Where a row states a size, it is once, few, many or the class of an expanded clone; other rows omit it.

>TRBJ2-7|-|-|TRBV7-2
CASSPRAGSEQYF
TGTGCCAGCAGCCCCCGTGCGGGCTCCGAGCAGTACTTC
>TRBJ1-3|many|-|TRBV4-3
CASSQDREFSGNTIYF
TGCGCCAGCAGCCAAGATCGCGAATTCTCTGGAAACACCATATATTTT
>TRBJ2-4|few|-|TRBV7-3
CASSPTGNPNIQYF
TGTGCCAGCAGTCCAACAGGAAACCCGAACATTCAGTACTTC
>TRBJ1-2|-|-|TRBV12-3/TRBV12-4
CASRNQVGYGYTF
TGTGCCAGCAGAAACCAGGTCGGCTATGGCTACACCTTC
>TRBJ2-7|many|-|TRBV5-1
CASSFPGSPYEQYF
TGCGCCAGCAGCTTCCCAGGTAGTCCCTACGAGCAGTACTTC
>TRBJ2-2|-|-|TRBV24-1
CGASDSSAGTPTGELFF
TGTGGGGCCAGTGATTCCTCAGCCGGGACCCCGACCGGGGAGCTGTTTTTT
>TRBJ2-1|-|-|TRBV29-1
CSVQTTYNEQFF
TGCAGCGTCCAAACTACCTACAATGAGCAGTTCTTC
>TRBJ2-1|-|-|TRBV9
CASSVGAGRGSYNEQFF
TGTGCCAGCAGCGTAGGGGCCGGCAGGGGCTCCTACAATGAGCAGTTCTTC
>TRBJ2-7|-|TRBD1|TRBV14
CASSRTGGKLRQYF
TGTGCCAGCAGCCGTACAGGGGGTAAACTACGGCAGTACTTC
>TRBJ1-1|few|TRBD1|TRBV3-1
CASSQYFGTGTGGGEAFF
TGTGCCAGCAGCCAGTATTTCGGAACCGGGACAGGGGGTGGTGAAGCTTTCTTT
>TRBJ1-1|many|-|TRBV6-5
CASSYGQGLNTEAFF
TGTGCCAGCAGTTACGGGCAGGGATTGAACACTGAAGCTTTCTTT
>TRBJ1-1|-|-|TRBV30
CAWRCGPAEAFF
TGTGCCTGGAGGTGCGGCCCGGCCGAAGCTTTCTTT
>TRBJ2-1|many|TRBD2|TRBV7-3
CASSSRAGGGYEQFF
TGTGCCAGCAGCTCTAGAGCGGGCGGGGGTTATGAGCAGTTCTTC
>TRBJ2-1|many|-|TRBV12-3/TRBV12-4
CASSPSGGNEQFF
TGTGCCAGCAGTCCCTCAGGGGGGAATGAGCAGTTCTTC
>TRBJ2-7|-|TRBD2|TRBV7-9
CASSLTGLAAHEQYF
TGTGCCAGCAGTCTTACGGGACTAGCGGCCCACGAGCAGTACTTC
>TRBJ2-7|many|TRBD1|TRBV15
CATSRAGTGEYEQYF
TGTGCCACCAGCAGAGCGGGGACAGGGGAATACGAGCAGTACTTC
>TRBJ1-4|-|-|TRBV7-2
CASRPQATNEKLFF
TGTGCCAGCAGACCCCAGGCGACTAATGAAAAACTGTTTTTT
>TRBJ2-7|-|-|TRBV5-1
CASSFRDHSYEQYF
TGCGCCAGCAGCTTCCGGGACCACTCCTACGAGCAGTACTTC
>TRBJ2-1|many|-|TRBV29-1
CSVRDRPNEQFF
TGCAGCGTTAGAGACAGGCCCAATGAGCAGTTCTTC
>TRBJ2-5|few|TRBD1|TRBV6-4
CASIRQGALETQYF
TGTGCCAGCATAAGACAGGGGGCTCTTGAGACCCAGTACTTC
>TRBJ2-1|-|-|TRBV20-1
CSASGGGANEQFF
TGCAGTGCTAGCGGTGGGGGGGCCAATGAGCAGTTCTTC
>TRBJ2-1|-|TRBD2|TRBV10-1
CASSESGLATFPGQFF
TGCGCCAGCAGTGAGTCAGGACTAGCTACCTTCCCGGGGCAGTTCTTC
>TRBJ2-6|many|-|TRBV12-3/TRBV12-4
CASIPPRSRGANVLTF
TGTGCCAGCATTCCACCCCGTTCGAGGGGGGCCAACGTCCTGACTTTC
>TRBJ2-3|once|-|TRBV6-5
CASRSSPDTQYF
TGTGCCAGCAGGTCTAGCCCAGATACGCAGTATTTT
>TRBJ2-1|many|TRBD1|TRBV12-3/TRBV12-4
CASSGTGSNEQFF
TGTGCCAGCAGTGGGACAGGGTCGAACGAGCAGTTCTTC
>TRBJ2-5|-|TRBD2|TRBV20-1
CCARRRGGALRETQYF
TGCTGTGCTAGGAGGCGCGGGGGGGCCCTGAGGGAGACCCAGTACTTC